This T cell receptor (beta chain) was recovered during a study of T cell changes during pregnancy in multiple sclerosis. The germline V gene encodes CDR1 SGHDN and CDR2 FVKESK. The CDR3 loop spans 13 amino acids. V was cut by 6 bases and J by 8 bases, with 14 bases left in between. TCRdb keeps only in-frame clones here, not all; method: immunoSEQ multiplex PCR. The data show tens of thousands of clones, with around 90% seen just once and 1.3% to 1.5% held by the top ten. The receptor's source is a female donor in good health, enrolled as a control in a pregnancy study. Here the sequenced sample was peripheral blood, taken in the first trimester of pregnancy. The chain recombines TRBV14 with TRBJ2-1, with D possibly matching TRBD2 (6 bases). CDR3 region: CASRDYSVDEQFF. CDR3 DNA sequence: TGTGCCAGCAGGGACTACTCTGTAGATGAGCAGTTCTTC.